The clone carrying this TCR beta chain occurred many times. The antigen remains undetermined. TCRdb called the 5' RACE reads again in MiXCR, with one record for every CDR3 protein. In the table there are roughly 50,000 distinct CDR3 sequences, about 26% of which are singletons. The data stem from a study of neurological immune-mediated disorders. Study-wide results and caveats: Multiple sclerosis patients had less TCR clonal expansion than even healthy controls, unlike HTLV-1-associated myelopathy.

PBMCs stored at -80 C, numbering 2 million, were the origin of the unsorted libraries. Sequencing was done on a sample of PBMCs. This clonotype was sampled from a woman aged 70-85 years in good health.

The CDR3 coding sequence is TGTGCCAGCAGCTTAGCAGGGGGGTCCTACGAGCAGTACTTC. Translation gives CASSLAGGSYEQYF. This chain joins TRBV7-2 and TRBJ2-7, with D perhaps assigned TRBD1 or TRBD2 (6 bases each). Germline V gene lookup returns CDR1 SGHTA and CDR2 FQGNSA. The CDR3 length is 14 residues. V was clipped by 0 bases and J by 1 base, with 7 bases between them.